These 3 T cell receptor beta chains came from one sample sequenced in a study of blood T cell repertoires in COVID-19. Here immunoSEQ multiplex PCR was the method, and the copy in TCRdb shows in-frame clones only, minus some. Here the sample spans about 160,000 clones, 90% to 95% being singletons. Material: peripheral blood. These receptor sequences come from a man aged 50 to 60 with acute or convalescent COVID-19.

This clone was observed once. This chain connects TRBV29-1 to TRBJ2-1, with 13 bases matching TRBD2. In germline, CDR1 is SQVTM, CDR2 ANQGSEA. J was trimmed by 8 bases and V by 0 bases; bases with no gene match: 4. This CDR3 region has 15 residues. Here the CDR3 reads CSVEDSGLAGDEQFF. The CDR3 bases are TGCAGCGTTGAAGATAGCGGACTAGCGGGAGATGAGCAGTTCTTC.

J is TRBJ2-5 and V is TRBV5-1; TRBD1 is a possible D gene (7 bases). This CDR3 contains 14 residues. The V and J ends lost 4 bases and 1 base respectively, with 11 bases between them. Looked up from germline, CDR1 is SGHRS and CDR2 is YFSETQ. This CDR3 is CASSGGTVQETQYF. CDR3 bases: TGCGCCAGCAGCGGCGGGACAGTCCAAGAGACCCAGTACTTC.

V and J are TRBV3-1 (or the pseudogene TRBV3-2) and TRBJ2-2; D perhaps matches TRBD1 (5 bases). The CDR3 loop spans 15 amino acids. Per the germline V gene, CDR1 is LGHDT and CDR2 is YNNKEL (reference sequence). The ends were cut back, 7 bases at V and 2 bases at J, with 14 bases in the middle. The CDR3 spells CASKRGTGNTGELFF. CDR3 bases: TGTGCCAGCAAACGTGGTACAGGAAACACCGGGGAGCTGTTTTTT.